The present TCR beta chain was sequenced within a study of PD-1 blockade in classical Hodgkin lymphoma. There was relapse after autologous stem cell transplantation in every patient, and there was variation in brentuximab vedotin exposure. Method: immunoSEQ multiplex PCR; TCRdb's copy keeps in-frame clones and lacks some. The profile covers nearly 55,000 clones, with about 84% appearing a single time and about 15% taken by the ten largest. This receptor was identified in a human donor with classical Hodgkin lymphoma. The input for sequencing was peripheral blood mononuclear cells (PBMCs), taken at baseline.

CDR3 nucleotide sequence: TGTGCCAGCAGCCCCGGGACAGTGAACACTGAAGCTTTCTTT. Amino acid sequence: CASSPGTVNTEAFF. The chain uses TRBV11-3 and TRBJ1-1, with 7 bases fitting TRBD1. This CDR3 has 14 residues. The J segment lost 0 bases and the V segment lost 5 bases, leaving 3 bases of the junction unmatched. Germline CDR1 SGHNT, CDR2 YENEEA.